Here is one T cell receptor (beta chain) with its context. Clones were sequenced by immunoSEQ multiplex PCR, and TCRdb holds only the in-frame ones, with some missing. The data show 3,000 to 4,000 clones, 75% to 85% seen once. These data are taken from a study of immune evolution from preneoplasia to lung adenocarcinoma. This CDR3 region has 15 residues. Germline assignment: CDR1 MDHEN and CDR2 SYDVKM. The V end was cut by 6 bases, the J end by 1 base, with 13 bases between. The sample consisted of FFPE invasive lung adenocarcinoma tissue. This TCR was recovered from a person between 50 and 60 years old with lung adenocarcinoma. J is TRBJ2-1 and V is TRBV28; maybe TRBD1 (5 bases). The CDR3, as DNA: TGTGCCAGCAGCCACCCGACAGCTTCCTACAATGAGCAGTTCTTC. This codes for CASSHPTASYNEQFF.